The rows below give T cell receptor beta chains drawn from one sample of a study of CD8 T cells in Susac syndrome. TCRdb fed the immunoSEQ multiplex PCR reads into MiXCR, producing one record per CDR3 protein. The top ten hold 0.14% of the sample, which has about 120,000 distinct CDR3 sequences, about 93% seen once. The source material was CD4+ T cells from PBMCs. These TCRs come from a human donor in good health. Both conserved end residues are part of each CDR3. The D gene is left open where the match is weak. Some rows mark clone size as missing; the rest say once, few, many or name a class of expanded clone.

size | J | V | D | DNA | CDR3
- | TRBJ1-2 | TRBV15 | - | TGTGCCACCAGCAGAGGGGGTCGCGATGGCTACACCTTC | CATSRGGRDGYTF
- | TRBJ1-1 | TRBV25-1 | - | TGTGCCAGCTATGGGGGGAGAACTGAAGCTTTCTTT | CASYGGRTEAFF
- | TRBJ2-5 | TRBV20-1 | - | TGCAGTGCTAGTGGCACTAGCCGGACCCAAGAGACCCAGTACTTC | CSASGTSRTQETQYF
- | TRBJ2-7 | TRBV3-1 | TRBD1 | TGTGCCAGCAGCCAAGACCCTGGGACAGGGGGCTACGAGCAGTACTTC | CASSQDPGTGGYEQYF
- | TRBJ1-2 | TRBV18 | - | TGTGCCAGCTCACCGGGTGTAGTTGGCTACACCTTC | CASSPGVVGYTF
few | TRBJ1-2 | TRBV12-3/TRBV12-4 | TRBD1 | TGTGCCAGCAGTTTGCAGGGGGACTATGGCTACACCTTC | CASSLQGDYGYTF
few | TRBJ1-1 | TRBV6-2/TRBV6-3 | - | TGTGCCAGCAGTTCCAGGGAGAACACTGAAGCTTTCTTT | CASSSRENTEAFF
once | TRBJ2-7 | TRBV29-1 | TRBD1 | TGCAGCGTTGAAACGAGACAGGGGGGAAAGGGCGAGCAGTACTTC | CSVETRQGGKGEQYF
- | TRBJ1-2 | TRBV9 | - | TGTGCCAGCAGCGCTCCGACCTATGGCCTGGATGGCTACACCTTC | CASSAPTYGLDGYTF
once | TRBJ1-5 | TRBV20-1 | - | TGCAGTGCTAGAGATCCCAACCTCAGTGGTCAGCCCCAGCATTTT | CSARDPNLSGQPQHF
once | TRBJ1-1 | TRBV18 | - | TGTGCCAGCTCACCAACACGGGAACATGATGAAGCTTTCTTT | CASSPTREHDEAFF
- | TRBJ2-5 | TRBV20-1 | - | TGCAGTGCTTCCTACAATAGCCCAAGGGAAGAGACCCAGTACTTC | CSASYNSPREETQYF
- | TRBJ1-5 | TRBV18 | TRBD1 | TGTGCCAGCTCACCGGTGTCAGGGGGTAGCAATCAGCCCCAGCATTTT | CASSPVSGGSNQPQHF
- | TRBJ2-5 | TRBV2 | TRBD1 | TGTGCCAGCAGTGGGCTGAGGGGGCGCCAAGAGACCCAGTACTTC | CASSGLRGRQETQYF
few | TRBJ1-1 | TRBV5-4 | - | TGTGCCACCCACGGGGGGCGGACGGGAACTGAAGCTTTCTTT | CATHGGRTGTEAFF
- | TRBJ2-2 | TRBV13 | - | TGTGCCAGCGGCGGGAACACCGGGGAGCTGTTTTTT | CASGGNTGELFF
- | TRBJ1-2 | TRBV12-3/TRBV12-4 | TRBD1 | TGTGCCAGCGCAGGACAGGGTGCCTATGGCTACACCTTC | CASAGQGAYGYTF
- | TRBJ1-2 | TRBV5-4 | - | TGTGCCAGCAGCCCCGGACCGACGCCCCTTCTTTATGGCTACACCTTC | CASSPGPTPLLYGYTF
- | TRBJ2-5 | TRBV7-3 | TRBD1 | TGTGCCAGCAGCTTAACGGGCGTTGGGACAGGGGGCGCGGGAGAGACCCAGTACTTC | CASSLTGVGTGGAGETQYF
- | TRBJ2-3 | TRBV10-3 | - | TGTGCCATCAGTGCAGGGTCGGGCACAGATACGCAGTATTTT | CAISAGSGTDTQYF
- | TRBJ2-2 | TRBV27 | TRBD1 | TGTGCCAGCAGTAAAAAGACAGGGCGGGACACCGGGGAGCTGTTTTTT | CASSKKTGRDTGELFF
- | TRBJ2-2 | TRBV4-2 | - | TGTGCCAGCAGCCAAGCTTTTCCGGCAGCCGAAGCAGGCGGGGAGCTGTTTTTT | CASSQAFPAAEAGGELFF
- | TRBJ1-1 | TRBV19 | TRBD1 | TGTGCCAGTAGTCTCAAGGACAGGGGGCGGGGCACTGAAGCTTTCTTT | CASSLKDRGRGTEAFF
- | TRBJ2-2 | TRBV5-6 | - | TGTGCCAGCAGCTTTAGAGGGGGTGCCGGGGAGCTGTTTTTT | CASSFRGGAGELFF
- | TRBJ1-5 | TRBV7-2 | - | TGTGCCAGCAGCTTCGACCGGGATCAGCCCCAGCATTTT | CASSFDRDQPQHF
- | TRBJ1-3 | TRBV29-1 | - | TGCAGCGTTGAAGAAAGACTGCGTGGAAACACCATATATTTT | CSVEERLRGNTIYF
- | TRBJ2-3 | TRBV7-3 | TRBD2 | TGTGCCAGCAGCTTGCGAACGGCTAGCGGAAGCACAGATACGCAGTATTTT | CASSLRTASGSTDTQYF
- | TRBJ2-7 | TRBV14 | - | TGTGCCAGCAGCCGGCTCCAAACCTACGAGCAGTACTTC | CASSRLQTYEQYF
- | TRBJ1-5 | TRBV20-1 | - | TGCAGTGCTAGAGATCCAGGGAATCAGCCCCAGCATTTT | CSARDPGNQPQHF
- | TRBJ2-3 | TRBV7-2 | - | TGTGCCAGCAGCTTCTACAGGGATACGCAGTATTTT | CASSFYRDTQYF
- | TRBJ1-1 | TRBV12-3/TRBV12-4 | - | TGTGCCAGCAGTTTCAGCAATAGGAACACTGAAGCTTTCTTT | CASSFSNRNTEAFF
- | TRBJ1-2 | TRBV11-2 | - | TGTGCCAGCAGCTTATCGGCACTTTATGGCTACACCTTC | CASSLSALYGYTF
- | TRBJ2-1 | TRBV7-9 | TRBD2 | TGTGCCAGCAGAGGTAGCGGGTTCTCCTACAATGAGCAGTTCTTC | CASRGSGFSYNEQFF
once | TRBJ2-3 | TRBV28 | TRBD1 | TGTGCCAGCAGGAAGACAGGGGCGCCAGATACGCAGTATTTT | CASRKTGAPDTQYF
- | TRBJ1-1 | TRBV27 | - | TGTGCCAGCAGTTTTTATTTCGACACTGAAGCTTTCTTT | CASSFYFDTEAFF
- | TRBJ2-7 | TRBV5-1 | - | TGCGCCAGTAGTAGCGTTACCTCCTACGAGCAGTACTTC | CASSSVTSYEQYF
- | TRBJ2-2 | TRBV2 | - | TGTGCCAGCAGAAGTAGGACGCTAAGCACCGGGGAGCTGTTTTTT | CASRSRTLSTGELFF
- | TRBJ1-5 | TRBV12-3/TRBV12-4 | TRBD1 | TGTGCCAGCAGTCTTATGACAGGGGGCCTCAATCAGCCCCAGCATTTT | CASSLMTGGLNQPQHF
- | TRBJ2-5 | TRBV19 | TRBD2 | TGTGCCAGTAGTCCCCTCCGAGTAGCGGGGGTCACACAAGAGACCCAGTACTTC | CASSPLRVAGVTQETQYF
- | TRBJ1-4 | TRBV7-8 | - | TGTGCCAGCAGACTAGGGACTAATGAAAAACTGTTTTTT | CASRLGTNEKLFF
few | TRBJ2-3 | TRBV6-2/TRBV6-3 | - | TGTGCCAGCAGTTTAGGCCGCACAGATACGCAGTATTTT | CASSLGRTDTQYF
- | TRBJ1-2 | TRBV7-9 | - | TGTGCCAGCAGCCACGATGGGGGGCCGGCGTATGGCTACACCTTC | CASSHDGGPAYGYTF
- | TRBJ1-1 | TRBV29-1 | - | TGCAGCGTACCGTCGAACACTGAAGCTTTCTTT | CSVPSNTEAFF
- | TRBJ2-1 | TRBV27 | - | TGTGCCAGCAGTTTATCGGCGGCAGCAGGTCAGTTCTTC | CASSLSAAAGQFF
- | TRBJ2-5 | TRBV14 | - | TGTGCCAGCGCCGTGGGGGAGACCCAGTACTTC | CASAVGETQYF
- | TRBJ2-5 | TRBV12-3/TRBV12-4 | TRBD1 | TGTGCCAGCAATCCCAATTGGGGGACAGGGGACGAGACCCAGTACTTC | CASNPNWGTGDETQYF
- | TRBJ1-5 | TRBV27 | - | TGTGCCAGCAGCCAAGGACCCGTCAATCAGCCCCAGCATTTT | CASSQGPVNQPQHF
- | TRBJ1-1 | TRBV6-2/TRBV6-3 | - | TGTGCCAGCAGTTACTCCCTCGTCGGAGCTTTCTTT | CASSYSLVGAFF
- | TRBJ1-2 | TRBV29-1 | - | TGCAGCGTTGATAAGGGATTGGGCCCATATGGCTACACCTTC | CSVDKGLGPYGYTF
- | TRBJ1-2 | TRBV2 | - | TGTGCCAGCGGGGGGACGACGCTAAAATATGGCTACACCTTC | CASGGTTLKYGYTF
- | TRBJ1-5 | TRBV20-1 | - | TGCAGTGCTAGAGATCTGGCAGGGCCCGCAAACAATCAGCCCCAGCATTTT | CSARDLAGPANNQPQHF
- | TRBJ2-7 | TRBV7-9 | - | TGTGCCAGCAGCCGTCTAGACAGGCCATCCTACGAGCAGTACTTC | CASSRLDRPSYEQYF
- | TRBJ2-5 | TRBV7-3 | TRBD1 | TGTGCCAGCAGCCCTACCGGGACAGGGGGCACGGAGACCCAGTACTTC | CASSPTGTGGTETQYF